Shown below are 24 T cell receptor beta chains from a single sample sequenced in a study of blood T cell repertoires in COVID-19. Only in-frame clones appear in the TCRdb table, and some are missing; sequencing was by immunoSEQ multiplex PCR. The table lists under 200,000 clones, 85% to 90% of them singletons. Sequencing was carried out using peripheral blood. These receptors were taken from a man aged 35-49 years with active or convalescent COVID-19.

The chain recombines TRBV25-1 with TRBJ1-1; the D is unclear. The germline V gene has CDR1 MGHDK and CDR2 SYGVNS. Trimming pared 6 bases from V and 4 bases from J, leaving 15 bases between. The CDR3 spans 14 residues. The CDR3 region is CASRAGYGGTEAFF. The CDR3 coding sequence is TGTGCCAGCAGGGCAGGTTACGGTGGCACTGAAGCTTTCTTT.

This clone was seen more than once but under ten times. This chain links TRBV18 with TRBJ2-5; 14 nucleotides match TRBD2. Trimming at V came to 5 bases and at J to 1 base, leaving 9 bases not matched to a gene. CDR1 and CDR2 (germline): KGHSH, LQKENI. The CDR3 is 18 amino acids. The CDR3 region is CASSVGLAGGPVQETQYF. CDR3 in DNA: TGTGCCAGCTCAGTAGGACTAGCGGGGGGACCCGTCCAAGAGACCCAGTACTTC.

The genes are TRBV6-6 and TRBJ2-1; D is unclear. CDR3 length: 12 amino acids. V lost 3 bases to trimming and J lost 6 bases, with 6 bases between them. Germline lookup yields CDR1 MNHNY and CDR2 SVGAGI (reference sequence). This chain's CDR3 is CASSYSVNEQFF. The CDR3 DNA is TGTGCCAGCAGTTATTCTGTCAATGAGCAGTTCTTC.

The chain carries TRBV3-1 (or the pseudogene TRBV3-2) and TRBJ2-3; D is possibly TRBD2 (6 bases). The V gene's germline CDR1 is LGHDT and CDR2 YNNKEL (reference sequence). V was trimmed by 5 bases and J by 14 bases, leaving 17 bases between them. The CDR3 runs 12 residues. The CDR3 here is CASSLGGRTAYF. The CDR3 nucleotides read TGTGCCAGCAGCTTAGGAGGGCGAACGGCGTATTTT.

This chain uses TRBV29-1 with TRBJ1-2, with 8 bases that match TRBD1. This CDR3 comprises 14 residues. The germline V gene has CDR1 SQVTM and CDR2 ANQGSEA. Unmatched junction bases numbered 10, after V lost 4 bases and J lost 6 bases. The CDR3 here is CSVGEAGGHDGYTF. Written as DNA, the CDR3 is TGCAGCGTTGGTGAGGCAGGGGGCCACGATGGCTACACCTTC.

The chain combines TRBV21-1 with TRBJ1-5; the table names TRBD1, a call not compared with the DNA. TRBV21-1 counts as a pseudogene. This CDR3 contains 16 residues. The CDR3 coding sequence is TGTGCCAGCAGCAAAGTCCCAGGGAATTGGAGTCAGCCCCAGCATTTT. It translates to CASSKVPGNWSQPQHF.

CDR3 protein: CASSRAGGPNGELFF. For the CDR3, the DNA is TGTGCCAGCAGTCGTGCGGGGGGGCCGAACGGGGAGCTGTTTTTT. V gene TRBV6-2 or TRBV6-3 combines with J gene TRBJ2-2, with 9 bases aligning to TRBD2. J gave up 7 bases and V 5 bases, and 8 bases lay outside the gene matches. This CDR3 spans 15 amino acids. CDR1 is MNHEY, CDR2 SVGEGT, per germline.

The gene calls are TRBV5-1 and TRBJ2-7, with D perhaps matching TRBD2 (5 bases). V was pared by 1 base and J by 7 bases, with 21 bases between. Germline CDR1 is SGHRS and CDR2 is YFSETQ. The CDR3 consists of 16 residues. The CDR3 bases are TGCGCCAGCAGCTTGTCTTCCGTTGCAGCCTCGGGAGAGCAGTACTTC. This sequence encodes CASSLSSVAASGEQYF.

This chain uses TRBV29-1 with TRBJ1-3, with D possibly TRBD1 on 5 matching bases. V lost 3 bases and J 4 bases, leaving 13 bases between the germline ends. CDR1 is SQVTM and CDR2 is ANQGSEA in the germline V gene. The CDR3 extends over 14 amino acids. The DNA for the CDR3 is TGCAGCGTTGAGGCAGGGCCGGCAGGAAACACCATATATTTT. Its translation is CSVEAGPAGNTIYF. Together with reference TRBV29-1 and TRBJ1-3, the CDR3 gives the full variable domain: SAVISQKPSRDICQRGTSLTIQCQVDSQVTMMFWYRQQPGQSLTLIATANQGSEATYESGFVIDKFPISRPNLTFSTLTVSNMSPEDSSIYLCSVEAGPAGNTIYFGEGSWLTVV.

J is TRBJ1-6 and V is TRBV30; 7 nucleotides match TRBD1. J was trimmed by 4 bases and V by 3 bases; bases with no gene match: 9. CDR1 and CDR2 from the germline V gene are GTSNPN and SVGIG (reference sequence). The CDR3 consists of 16 residues. The CDR3 bases are TGTGCCTGGAGGGCCCGGACAGGCCATTATAATTCACCCCTCCACTTT. It codes for CAWRARTGHYNSPLHF.

The J gene is TRBJ1-2, the V gene TRBV11-2; TRBD1 aligns across 8 bases. The germline V gene encodes CDR1 SGHAT and CDR2 FQNNGV. The ends lost 5 bases at V and 3 bases at J; junction bases unmatched: 11. CDR3 length: 16 residues. In DNA form, the CDR3 reads TGTGCCAGCAGCACCCGACAGGGGAGGGCTGACTATGGCTACACCTTC. Encoded protein: CASSTRQGRADYGYTF.

This clone occurred once. This sequence joins TRBV11-3 and TRBJ2-7, with 12 bases identical to TRBD2. Per the germline V gene, CDR1 is SGHNT and CDR2 is YENEEA. Trimming cost V 6 bases and J 5 bases; bases outside gene matches: 5. The CDR3 consists of 14 residues. In DNA, the CDR3 is TGTGCCAGCAGTCCCCTAGCGGGAGGGGACGAGCAGTACTTC. Its translation: CASSPLAGGDEQYF.

The chain combines TRBV5-1 with TRBJ1-3; no clear D. Trimming removed 4 bases at V and 2 bases at J, with 7 bases between. Per the germline V gene, CDR1 is SGHRS and CDR2 is YFSETQ. The CDR3 loop spans 13 amino acids. The CDR3 spells CASSEGAGNTIYF. Written as DNA, the CDR3 is TGCGCCAGCAGCGAGGGAGCTGGAAACACCATATATTTT.

This clone was found once. The CDR3 reads CASSIGARVRGVNSPLHF. The CDR3 nucleotides read TGTGCCAGTAGTATCGGGGCCAGGGTCAGGGGGGTAAATTCACCCCTCCACTTT. The V gene is TRBV19, the J gene TRBJ1-6; 7 positions agree with TRBD1. This CDR3 comprises 18 residues. With 3 bases clipped from V and 7 bases from J, the junction kept 15 bases outside the gene matches. Looked up from germline, CDR1 is LNHDA and CDR2 is SQIVND (reference sequence).

The J gene is TRBJ1-2, the V gene TRBV12-3 or TRBV12-4, with 8 positions matching TRBD1. CDR3 length equals 13 residues. Germline trimming cut 2 bases from V and 6 bases from J; bases unmatched to any gene: 2. The CDR3 protein is CASSLQGADGYTF. The CDR3 nucleotides are TGTGCCAGCAGTTTACAGGGGGCGGATGGCTACACCTTC.

The chain combines TRBV20-1 with TRBJ1-2, with 10 bases lining up with TRBD1. Trimming removed 3 bases from V and 7 bases from J; junction bases left unmatched: 8. CDR3 length: 14 amino acids. Germline V gives CDR1 DFQATT, CDR2 SNEGSKA (reference sequence). CDR3 sequence (DNA): TGCAGTGCTAGTGGCAGACAGGGGGCGGGTGGCTACACCTTC. Translation gives CSASGRQGAGGYTF.

The V gene is TRBV12-5, the J gene TRBJ1-3; 7 bases match TRBD1. The CDR3 has 16 amino acids. Germline CDR1 and CDR2: LGHNT and FRNRAP. V was pared by 2 bases and J by 0 bases, with 4 bases of the junction left unmatched. The CDR3 coding sequence is TGTGCTAGTGGTTTGATAGCAGGGGGCTCTGGAAACACCATATATTTT. This translates into CASGLIAGGSGNTIYF.

The CDR3 region is CAISAPGQMIGNTIYF. Written as DNA, the CDR3 is TGTGCCATCAGTGCTCCGGGACAAATGATCGGAAACACCATATATTTT. This chain links TRBV10-3 with TRBJ1-3; perhaps TRBD1 as D (6 bases). This CDR3 is 16 amino acids long. Trimming stripped 4 bases from V and 4 bases from J, with 17 bases between. Germline V lookup: CDR1 ENHRY, CDR2 SYGVKD.

This sequence joins TRBV5-1 and TRBJ1-1; 8 nucleotides line up with TRBD1. Looked up from germline, CDR1 is SGHRS and CDR2 is YFSETQ. The CDR3 runs to 17 residues. V dropped 3 bases and J dropped 1; count of bases not matched to a gene: 11. The CDR3 DNA is TGCGCCAGCAGCTCCGGGGTGCAGGGGGCGCGGAACACTGAAGCTTTCTTT. Translation gives CASSSGVQGARNTEAFF.

The chain links TRBV2 to TRBJ2-3; tentatively, D is TRBD2 (5 bases). Per germline, CDR1 SNHLY and CDR2 FYNNEI. The CDR3 has 15 amino acids. V lost 7 bases and J lost 6, with 20 bases in between. CDR3: CASTPFGAEVDTQYF. In DNA, the CDR3 is TGTGCCAGCACCCCATTCGGAGCGGAAGTTGATACGCAGTATTTT. Together with reference TRBV2 and TRBJ2-3, the CDR3 gives the full variable domain: EPEVTQTPSHQVTQMGQEVILRCVPISNHLYFYWYRQILGQKVEFLVSFYNNEISEKSEIFDDQFSVERPDGSNFTLKIRSTKLEDSAMYFCASTPFGAEVDTQYFGPGTRLTVL.

This chain links TRBV2 with TRBJ1-4; D is unclear. The germline V gene has CDR1 SNHLY and CDR2 FYNNEI. The CDR3 sequence is 15 residues long. V was cut by 6 bases and J by 4 bases, with 15 bases left in between. CDR3 coding DNA: TGTGCCAGCAGGCAAACAGAAAACAATAATGAAAAACTGTTTTTT. Translation: CASRQTENNNEKLFF. The full variable domain, completed using reference TRBV2 and TRBJ1-4, is EPEVTQTPSHQVTQMGQEVILRCVPISNHLYFYWYRQILGQKVEFLVSFYNNEISEKSEIFDDQFSVERPDGSNFTLKIRSTKLEDSAMYFCASRQTENNNEKLFFGSGTQLSVL.

The V call is TRBV27, the J call TRBJ1-2, with a tentative D call TRBD1 (6 bases). CDR1 and CDR2 (germline): MNHEY, SMNVEV (reference sequence). Trimming shortened V by 5 bases and J by 8 bases, and 18 bases separated the two germline ends. This CDR3 spans 14 amino acids. This chain's CDR3 is CASSAGRVQGGYTF. The CDR3 DNA reads as TGTGCCAGCAGTGCCGGGAGGGTCCAGGGGGGCTACACCTTC.

This chain joins TRBV21-1 and TRBJ2-7; the listed D gene, TRBD2, was not tested against the DNA. TRBV21-1 is deemed a pseudogene. The CDR3 has 11 residues. In nucleotides, the CDR3 is TGTGCCAGCGTCGGTTCCTACGAGCAGTACTTC. Its translation: CASVGSYEQYF.

The V and J genes are TRBV9 and TRBJ2-7; TRBD2 matches 10 bases. Germline V gene sequence: CDR1 SGDLS, CDR2 YYNGEE. The ends lost 3 bases at V and 2 bases at J; junction bases unmatched: 14. The CDR3 loop spans 18 amino acids. The CDR3 loop is CASSGPGEGSGGAYEQYF. CDR3 nucleotide sequence: TGTGCCAGCAGCGGCCCAGGAGAGGGAAGCGGGGGGGCCTACGAGCAGTACTTC.